The 20 T cell receptor beta chains presented below share a single source sample, sequenced in a study of blood T cell repertoires in COVID-19. This table comes from immunoSEQ multiplex PCR, and its TCRdb copy is limited to in-frame clones, with some not included. This table holds hundreds of thousands of clones, 80% to 90% found once. What was sequenced was PBMCs or T cells enriched from blood (not recorded which). These receptors all stem from a woman aged 25 to 45 who had been exposed to COVID-19.

This clone came up a few times. The gene calls are TRBV7-2 and TRBJ1-3, with D perhaps matching TRBD1 (6 bases). The CDR3 covers 16 residues. Germline CDR1 reads SGHTA; CDR2 reads FQGNSA. The V and J ends lost 0 bases and 3 bases respectively, with 12 bases between them. The CDR3 nucleotides read TGTGCCAGCAGCTTAGCCCCGCCAGGGGATGGAAACACCATATATTTT. This codes for CASSLAPPGDGNTIYF.

J is TRBJ1-6 and V is TRBV19; the D is unclear. The CDR3 runs to 16 residues. Looked up from germline, CDR1 is LNHDA and CDR2 is SQIVND (reference sequence). The V end lost 5 bases, the J end lost 9 bases, and 20 bases lay between the germline ends. The CDR3 DNA reads TGTGCCAGTAGTTCCCGGCAGAAAAGCTCGGGTTCACCCCTCCACTTT. Amino acids: CASSSRQKSSGSPLHF.

This CDR3 is CASSQGPQRGGTDTQYF. CDR3 DNA: TGCGCCAGCAGTCAAGGCCCCCAGCGGGGGGGCACAGATACGCAGTATTTT. The rearrangement links TRBV5-1 to TRBJ2-3; 9 bases fit TRBD2. Germline V gene sequence: CDR1 SGHRS, CDR2 YFSETQ. This CDR3 comprises 17 residues. Trimming at V came to 5 bases and at J to 1 base, leaving 11 bases not matched to a gene. Filled out from reference TRBV5-1 and TRBJ2-3, the complete variable domain reads KAGVTQTPRYLIKTRGQQVTLSCSPISGHRSVSWYQQTPGQGLQFLFEYFSETQRNKGNFPGRFSGRQFSNSRSEMNVSTLELGDSALYLCASSQGPQRGGTDTQYFGPGTRLTVL.

The chain uses TRBV27 and TRBJ2-4, with TRBD1 matching over 10 bases. The CDR3 covers 16 residues. CDR1 and CDR2 from the germline V gene are MNHEY and SMNVEV (reference sequence). V lost 1 base to trimming and J lost 2 bases; unmatched junction nucleotides: 2. CDR3 sequence: CASSLLGQGSKNIQYF. The CDR3 region has the DNA TGTGCCAGCAGTTTATTGGGACAGGGGTCCAAAAACATTCAGTACTTC.

The V and J genes are TRBV10-3 and TRBJ2-2, with unresolved D. Germline-derived CDR1 and CDR2 are ENHRY and SYGVKD. Trimming took 4 bases from V and 0 from J, leaving 6 bases between them. The CDR3 totals 14 residues. CDR3 sequence reads: CAISARSNTGELFF. DNA of the CDR3: TGTGCCATCAGTGCGAGATCGAACACCGGGGAGCTGTTTTTT.

The chain couples TRBV5-8 to TRBJ1-5, with 9 bases identical to TRBD1. V was clipped by 6 bases and J by 3 bases; unmatched bases: 16. Germline CDR1 reads SGHTS; CDR2 reads YDEGEE. The length of the CDR3 is 18 residues. Here the CDR3 reads CASTSAYGTGLSNQPQHF. In DNA, the CDR3 is TGTGCCAGCACCTCAGCTTACGGGACAGGGCTTTCCAATCAGCCCCAGCATTTT.

V gene TRBV7-9 combines with J gene TRBJ1-4, with 10 bases lining up with TRBD1. The CDR3 length is 16 residues. Germline trimming cut 4 bases from V and 5 bases from J; bases unmatched to any gene: 7. The V gene's germline CDR1 is SEHNR and CDR2 FQNEAQ (reference sequence). CDR3 sequence reads: CASSSGTGVNNEKLFF. The CDR3 DNA reads TGTGCCAGCAGCTCAGGGACAGGGGTTAACAATGAAAAACTGTTTTTT.

This clone was found once. This sequence joins TRBV7-8 and TRBJ1-1, with TRBD1 identical over 10 bases. The ends lost 6 bases at V and 3 bases at J; junction bases unmatched: 1. This CDR3 is 13 amino acids long. Germline CDR1 and CDR2: SGHVS and FQNEAQ. The CDR3 DNA reads as TGTGCCAGCAGAGGACAGGGGGACACTGAAGCTTTCTTT. Its translation: CASRGQGDTEAFF.

The rearrangement links TRBV5-1 to TRBJ2-7; 14 nucleotides line up with TRBD2. Trimming cost V 4 bases and J 4 bases; bases outside gene matches: 4. Germline V gives CDR1 SGHRS, CDR2 YFSETQ. The CDR3 is 15 residues long. CDR3 protein: CASSGGLAGGYEQYF. The CDR3 nucleotides are TGCGCCAGCAGCGGCGGACTAGCGGGGGGTTACGAGCAGTACTTC.

This clone occurred a few times. This rearrangement joins TRBV30 to TRBJ1-1; D is possibly TRBD1 (5 bases). Germline lookup yields CDR1 GTSNPN and CDR2 SVGIG (reference sequence). This CDR3 region has 13 residues. Deletions cut 3 bases from V and 1 base from J, with 9 bases between. Written as DNA, the CDR3 is TGTGCCTGGAGACGGACACAGAACACTGAAGCTTTCTTT. It yields the protein CAWRRTQNTEAFF.

This chain uses TRBV5-8 with TRBJ1-5; 9 nucleotides line up with TRBD1. Losses at the gene ends were 0 bases for V and 2 bases for J; bases not matched to a gene: 9. Germline V lookup: CDR1 SGHTS, CDR2 YDEGEE. The CDR3 runs to 18 residues. The CDR3 protein is CASSLARTGALGNQPQHF. The CDR3 DNA follows: TGTGCCAGCAGCTTGGCAAGGACAGGGGCGTTGGGCAATCAGCCCCAGCATTTT.

The chain is built from TRBV30 and TRBJ1-2, with D hard to call. V was trimmed by 0 bases and J by 8 bases, leaving 10 bases between them. CDR3 length equals 12 residues. Germline values: CDR1 GTSNPN, CDR2 SVGIG (reference sequence). The CDR3 is CAWSVSGEGYTF. CDR3 DNA: TGTGCCTGGAGTGTAAGTGGTGAGGGCTACACCTTC.

V and J are TRBV19 and TRBJ2-7; possible D gene TRBD1, 5 bases. Germline lookup yields CDR1 LNHDA and CDR2 SQIVND (reference sequence). Trimming removed 3 bases at V and 1 base at J, with 10 bases between. The CDR3 sequence is 14 residues long. Here the CDR3 reads CASSIKGRSYEQYF. Written as DNA, the CDR3 is TGTGCCAGTAGTATTAAGGGGCGTTCCTACGAGCAGTACTTC.

The chain has TRBV20-1 and TRBJ1-4; D is undetermined. The CDR3 is made up of 11 amino acids. In germline, CDR1 is DFQATT, CDR2 SNEGSKA (reference sequence). The CDR3 here is CITGNNEKLFF. CDR3 nucleotide sequence: TGCATAACGGGAAATAATGAAAAACTGTTTTTT.

This clone has a handful of counts. The chain joins TRBV28 to TRBJ1-5; a possible D gene is TRBD1 (6 bases). Germline-derived CDR1 and CDR2 are MDHEN and SYDVKM. Trimming pared 1 base from V and 0 bases from J, leaving 13 bases between. The CDR3 covers 17 residues. DNA of the CDR3: TGTGCCAGCAGTTTATTGGCCGGACAGTATAGCAATCAGCCCCAGCATTTT. Its translation: CASSLLAGQYSNQPQHF.

This chain uses TRBV18 with TRBJ1-6; unclear D gene. From germline, CDR1 is KGHSH and CDR2 LQKENI. The V gene lost 4 bases and the J gene lost 7 bases, with 11 bases spanning the gap. The CDR3 length is 14 residues. The CDR3 bases are TGTGCCAGCTCACTAAAGCGAGAAAATTCACCCCTCCACTTT. As protein: CASSLKRENSPLHF.

This chain connects TRBV2 to TRBJ1-5; no reliable D call. Between the trimmed V and J ends, which lost 0 bases and 5 bases, there was a span of 8 bases. This CDR3 is built from 14 residues. Looked up from germline, CDR1 is SNHLY and CDR2 is FYNNEI. The CDR3 nucleotides are TGTGCCAGCAGTGAAGCTTGGAGTTATCAGCCCCAGCATTTT. As protein: CASSEAWSYQPQHF.

This clone has ten or more counts. J is TRBJ1-4 and V is TRBV7-2; tentatively, D is TRBD1 (5 bases). V shed 6 bases and J shed 3 bases, with 14 bases lying between them. Germline V gives CDR1 SGHTA, CDR2 FQGNSA. This CDR3 comprises 15 residues. The chain's CDR3 is CASSLQGLANEKLFF. The CDR3 DNA is TGTGCCAGCAGTCTCCAGGGTTTGGCTAATGAAAAACTGTTTTTT.

The CDR3 region is CASSIVAGGPATQYF. CDR3 DNA: TGTGCCAGTAGTATAGTAGCGGGGGGGCCCGCTACGCAGTATTTT. The chain combines TRBV19 with TRBJ2-3; 11 nucleotides match TRBD2. The CDR3 has 15 residues. Per the germline V gene, CDR1 is LNHDA and CDR2 is SQIVND (reference sequence). After removal of 1 base from V and 8 bases from J, the junction contained 5 bases not matched to a gene.

This chain connects TRBV18 to TRBJ1-5; tentatively, D is TRBD1 (5 bases). CDR1 and CDR2 from the germline V gene are KGHSH and LQKENI. This CDR3 is built from 17 residues. Trimming stripped 3 bases from V and 0 bases from J, with 15 bases between. The chain's CDR3 is CASSPTSGGYSNQPQHF. The CDR3 DNA sequence: TGTGCCAGCTCACCTACTTCGGGGGGTTATAGCAATCAGCCCCAGCATTTT. The variable domain in full, with the rest retrieved from reference TRBV18 and TRBJ1-5, is NAGVMQNPRHLVRRRGQEARLRCSPMKGHSHVYWYRQLPEEGLKFMVYLQKENIIDESGMPKERFSAEFPKEGPSILRIQQVVRGDSAAYFCASSPTSGGYSNQPQHFGDGTRLSIL.